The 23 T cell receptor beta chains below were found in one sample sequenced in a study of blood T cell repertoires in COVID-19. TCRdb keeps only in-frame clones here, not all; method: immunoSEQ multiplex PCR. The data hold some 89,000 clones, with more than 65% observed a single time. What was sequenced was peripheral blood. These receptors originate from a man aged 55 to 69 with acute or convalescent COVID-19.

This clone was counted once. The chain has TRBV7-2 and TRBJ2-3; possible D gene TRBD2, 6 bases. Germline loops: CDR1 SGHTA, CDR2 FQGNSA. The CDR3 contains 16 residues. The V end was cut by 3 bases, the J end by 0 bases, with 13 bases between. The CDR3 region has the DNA TGTGCCAGCAGCTTTATGGCGGGGCGGAGCACAGATACGCAGTATTTT. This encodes CASSFMAGRSTDTQYF.

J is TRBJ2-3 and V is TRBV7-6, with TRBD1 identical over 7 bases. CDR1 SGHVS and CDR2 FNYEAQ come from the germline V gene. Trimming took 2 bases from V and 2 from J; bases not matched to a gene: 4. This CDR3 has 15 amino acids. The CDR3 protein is CASSLYRGNTDTQYF. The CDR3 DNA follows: TGTGCCAGCAGCTTATACAGGGGCAACACAGATACGCAGTATTTT. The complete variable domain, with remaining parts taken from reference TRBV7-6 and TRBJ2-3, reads GAGVSQSPRYKVTKRGQDVALRCDPISGHVSLYWYRQALGQGPEFLTYFNYEAQQDKSGLPNDRFSAERPEGSISTLTIQRTEQRDSAMYRCASSLYRGNTDTQYFGPGTRLTVL.

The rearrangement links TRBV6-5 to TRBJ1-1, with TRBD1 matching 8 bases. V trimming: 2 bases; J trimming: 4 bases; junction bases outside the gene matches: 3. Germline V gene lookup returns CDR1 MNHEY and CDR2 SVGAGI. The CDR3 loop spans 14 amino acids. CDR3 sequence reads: CASSYDRGLTEAFF. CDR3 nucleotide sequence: TGTGCCAGCAGTTACGACAGGGGACTCACTGAAGCTTTCTTT.

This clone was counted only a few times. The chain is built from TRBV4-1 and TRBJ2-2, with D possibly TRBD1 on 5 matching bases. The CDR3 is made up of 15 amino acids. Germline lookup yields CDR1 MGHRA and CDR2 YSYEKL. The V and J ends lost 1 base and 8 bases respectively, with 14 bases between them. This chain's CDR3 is CASSQAGQGTGELFF. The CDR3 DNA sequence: TGCGCCAGCAGCCAAGCTGGTCAGGGAACTGGGGAGCTGTTTTTT.

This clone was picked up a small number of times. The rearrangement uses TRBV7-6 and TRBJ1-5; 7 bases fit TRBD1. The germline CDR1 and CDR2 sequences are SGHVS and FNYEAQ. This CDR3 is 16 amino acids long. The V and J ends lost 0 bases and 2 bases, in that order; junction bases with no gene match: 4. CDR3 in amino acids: CASSLAQGGRNQPQHF. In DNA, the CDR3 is TGTGCCAGCAGCTTAGCGCAGGGGGGACGCAATCAGCCCCAGCATTTT.

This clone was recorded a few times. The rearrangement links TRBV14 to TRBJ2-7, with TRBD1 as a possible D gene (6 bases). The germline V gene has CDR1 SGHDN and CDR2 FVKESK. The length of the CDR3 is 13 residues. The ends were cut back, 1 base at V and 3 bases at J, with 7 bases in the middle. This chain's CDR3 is CASSQVQGYEQYF. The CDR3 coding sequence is TGTGCCAGCAGCCAAGTACAGGGCTACGAGCAGTACTTC.

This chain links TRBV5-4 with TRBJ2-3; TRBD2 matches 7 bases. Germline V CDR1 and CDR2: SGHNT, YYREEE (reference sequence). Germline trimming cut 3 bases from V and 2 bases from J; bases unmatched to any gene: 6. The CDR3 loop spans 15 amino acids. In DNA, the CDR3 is TGTGCCAGCAGCTGGGGGGGAGGTACCACAGATACGCAGTATTTT. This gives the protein CASSWGGGTTDTQYF.

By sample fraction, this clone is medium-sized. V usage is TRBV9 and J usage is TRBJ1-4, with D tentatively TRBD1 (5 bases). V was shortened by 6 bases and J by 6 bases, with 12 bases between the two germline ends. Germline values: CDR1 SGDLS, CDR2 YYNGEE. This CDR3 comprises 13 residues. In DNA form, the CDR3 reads TGTGCCAGCAAGACAGAAACGGATGAAAAACTGTTTTTT. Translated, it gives CASKTETDEKLFF.

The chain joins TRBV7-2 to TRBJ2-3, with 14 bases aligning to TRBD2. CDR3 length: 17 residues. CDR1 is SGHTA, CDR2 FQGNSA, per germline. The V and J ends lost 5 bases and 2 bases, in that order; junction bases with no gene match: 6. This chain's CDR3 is CASSPRLAGGITDTQYF. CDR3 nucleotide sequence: TGTGCCAGCAGCCCTAGACTAGCGGGGGGGATCACAGATACGCAGTATTTT.

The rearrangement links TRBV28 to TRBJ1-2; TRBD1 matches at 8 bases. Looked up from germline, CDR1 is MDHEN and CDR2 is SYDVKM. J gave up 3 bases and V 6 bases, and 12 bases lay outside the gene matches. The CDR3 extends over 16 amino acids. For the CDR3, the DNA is TGTGCCAGCAGCCCTCGACCGGGACAGGAGGACTATGGCTACACCTTC. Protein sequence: CASSPRPGQEDYGYTF.

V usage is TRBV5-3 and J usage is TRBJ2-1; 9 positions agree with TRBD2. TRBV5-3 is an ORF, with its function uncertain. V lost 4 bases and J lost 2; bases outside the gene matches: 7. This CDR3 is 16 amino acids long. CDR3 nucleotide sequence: TGTGCCAGAAGCCTGATTATAGCGGGAGCCTACAATGAGCAGTTCTTC. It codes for CARSLIIAGAYNEQFF.

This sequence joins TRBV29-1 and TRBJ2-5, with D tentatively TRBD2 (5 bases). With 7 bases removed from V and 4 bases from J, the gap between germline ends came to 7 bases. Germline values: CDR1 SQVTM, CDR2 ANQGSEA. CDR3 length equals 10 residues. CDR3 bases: TGCAGCGGAGGGCCAGAGACCCAGTACTTC. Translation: CSGGPETQYF.

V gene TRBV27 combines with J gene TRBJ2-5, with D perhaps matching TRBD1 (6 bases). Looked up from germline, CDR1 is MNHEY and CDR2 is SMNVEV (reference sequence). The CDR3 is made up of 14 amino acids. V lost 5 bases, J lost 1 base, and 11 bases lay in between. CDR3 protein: CASSQWTAQETQYF. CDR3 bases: TGTGCCAGCAGTCAATGGACAGCCCAAGAGACCCAGTACTTC.

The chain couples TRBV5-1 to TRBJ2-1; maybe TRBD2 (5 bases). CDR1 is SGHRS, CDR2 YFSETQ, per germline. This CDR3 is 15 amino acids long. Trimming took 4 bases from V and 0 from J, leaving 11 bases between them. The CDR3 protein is CASSRAESSYNEQFF. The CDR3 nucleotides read TGCGCCAGCAGCCGAGCGGAGAGCTCCTACAATGAGCAGTTCTTC.

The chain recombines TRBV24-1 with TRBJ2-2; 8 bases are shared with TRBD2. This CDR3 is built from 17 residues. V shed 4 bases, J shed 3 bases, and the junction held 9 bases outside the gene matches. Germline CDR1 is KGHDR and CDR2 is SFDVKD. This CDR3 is CATSERPGLVDTGELFF. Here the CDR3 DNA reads TGTGCCACCAGTGAAAGACCGGGACTAGTAGACACCGGGGAGCTGTTTTTT.

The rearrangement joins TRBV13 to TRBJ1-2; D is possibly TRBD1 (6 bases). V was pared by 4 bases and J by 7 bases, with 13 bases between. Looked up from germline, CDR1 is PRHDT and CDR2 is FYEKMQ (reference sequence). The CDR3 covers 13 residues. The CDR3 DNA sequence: TGTGCCAGCAGCTCACTCGGGACACTTGGCTACACCTTC. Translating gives CASSSLGTLGYTF.

CDR3 loop: CASSPGLDLSYEQYF. CDR3 bases: TGTGCCAGCTCACCGGGACTAGATTTATCCTACGAGCAGTACTTC. The genes are TRBV18 and TRBJ2-7, with 8 bases fitting TRBD2. The CDR3 has 15 residues. CDR1 is KGHSH and CDR2 is LQKENI in the germline V gene. J gave up 1 base and V 3 bases, and 5 bases lay outside the gene matches.

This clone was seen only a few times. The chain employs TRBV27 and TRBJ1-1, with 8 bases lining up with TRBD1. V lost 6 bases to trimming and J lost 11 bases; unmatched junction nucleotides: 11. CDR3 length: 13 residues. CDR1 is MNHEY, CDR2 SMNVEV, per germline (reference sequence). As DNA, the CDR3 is TGTGCCAGCAGCTACGGGGACAGGTCTTTTGCTTTCTTT. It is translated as CASSYGDRSFAFF.

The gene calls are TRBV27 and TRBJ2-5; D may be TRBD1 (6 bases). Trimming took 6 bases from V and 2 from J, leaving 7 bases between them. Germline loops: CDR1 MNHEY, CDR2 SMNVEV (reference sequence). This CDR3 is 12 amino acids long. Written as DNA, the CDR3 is TGTGCCAGCAGGGACAGACAAGAGACCCAGTACTTC. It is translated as CASRDRQETQYF.

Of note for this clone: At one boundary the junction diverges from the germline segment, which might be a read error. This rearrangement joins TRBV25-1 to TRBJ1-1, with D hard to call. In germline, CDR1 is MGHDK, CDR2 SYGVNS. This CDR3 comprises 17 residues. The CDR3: CVSSVTAGTGMNTEAFF. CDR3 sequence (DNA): TGTGTCAGCAGTGTTACCGCTGGTACGGGGATGAACACTGAAGCTTTCTTT.

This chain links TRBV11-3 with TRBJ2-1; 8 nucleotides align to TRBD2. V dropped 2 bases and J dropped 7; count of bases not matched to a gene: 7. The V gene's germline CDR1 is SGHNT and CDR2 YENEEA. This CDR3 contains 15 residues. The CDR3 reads CASSLSGGARNEQFF. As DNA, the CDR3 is TGTGCCAGCAGCTTATCGGGGGGGGCCCGGAATGAGCAGTTCTTC.

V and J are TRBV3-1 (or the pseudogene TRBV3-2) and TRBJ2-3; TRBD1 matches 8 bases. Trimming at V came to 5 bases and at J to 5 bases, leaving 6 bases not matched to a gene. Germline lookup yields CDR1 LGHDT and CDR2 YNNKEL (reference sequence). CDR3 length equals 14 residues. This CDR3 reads CASSKGQVQDTQYF. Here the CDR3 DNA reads TGTGCCAGCAGCAAGGGACAGGTCCAAGATACGCAGTATTTT.

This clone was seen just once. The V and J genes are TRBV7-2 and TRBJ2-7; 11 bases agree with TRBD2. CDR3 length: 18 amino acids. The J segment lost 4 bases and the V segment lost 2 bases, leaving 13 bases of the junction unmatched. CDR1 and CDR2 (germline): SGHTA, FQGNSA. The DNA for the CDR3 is TGTGCCAGCAGCTTAATCGGGACACTAGCGGGAGCTTTGTACGAGCAGTACTTC. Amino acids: CASSLIGTLAGALYEQYF.